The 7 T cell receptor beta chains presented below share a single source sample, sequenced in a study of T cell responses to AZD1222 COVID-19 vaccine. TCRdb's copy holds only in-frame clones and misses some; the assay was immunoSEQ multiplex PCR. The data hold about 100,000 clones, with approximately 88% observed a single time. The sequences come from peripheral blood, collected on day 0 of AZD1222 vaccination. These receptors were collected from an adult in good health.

CDR3 region: CASSKARGSRYEQYF. CDR3 DNA sequence: TGTGCCAGCAGCAAAGCGCGGGGTTCTCGCTACGAGCAGTACTTC. This chain joins TRBV21-1 and TRBJ2-7; the D call TRBD2 from the table was never checked on the DNA. TRBV21-1 is an annotated pseudogene. This CDR3 is built from 15 residues.

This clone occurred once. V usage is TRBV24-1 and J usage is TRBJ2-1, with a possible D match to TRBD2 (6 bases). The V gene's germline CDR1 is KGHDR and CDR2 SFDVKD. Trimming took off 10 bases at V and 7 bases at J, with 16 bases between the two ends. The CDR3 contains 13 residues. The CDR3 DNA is TGTGCCACAGGGTCTTTGGGGACTAATGAGCAGTTCTTC. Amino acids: CATGSLGTNEQFF.

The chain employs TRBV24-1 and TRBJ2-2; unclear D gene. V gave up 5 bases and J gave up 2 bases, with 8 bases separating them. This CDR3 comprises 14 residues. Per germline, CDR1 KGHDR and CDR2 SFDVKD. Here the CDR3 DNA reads TGTGCCACCAGTGGCCCAATTAACACCGGGGAGCTGTTTTTT. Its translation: CATSGPINTGELFF.

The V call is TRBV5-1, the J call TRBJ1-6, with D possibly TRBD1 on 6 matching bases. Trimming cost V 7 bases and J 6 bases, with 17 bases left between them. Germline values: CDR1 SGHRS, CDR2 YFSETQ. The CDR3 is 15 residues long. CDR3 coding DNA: TGCGCCAGCGGGCTGTCGGGGACAAGTAATTCACCCCTCCACTTT. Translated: CASGLSGTSNSPLHF.

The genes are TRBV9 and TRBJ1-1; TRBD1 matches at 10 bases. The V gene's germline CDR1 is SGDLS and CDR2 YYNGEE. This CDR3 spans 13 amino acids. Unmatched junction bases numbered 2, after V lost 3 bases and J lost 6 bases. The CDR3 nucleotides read TGTGCCAGCAGCGCGGACAGGGGGTCTGAAGCTTTCTTT. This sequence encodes CASSADRGSEAFF.

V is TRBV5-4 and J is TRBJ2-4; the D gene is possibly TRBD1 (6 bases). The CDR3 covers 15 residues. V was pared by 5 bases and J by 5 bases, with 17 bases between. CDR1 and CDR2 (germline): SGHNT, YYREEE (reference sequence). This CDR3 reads CASSPVGQSENIQYF. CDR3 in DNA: TGTGCCAGCAGTCCTGTAGGACAGAGCGAAAACATTCAGTACTTC.

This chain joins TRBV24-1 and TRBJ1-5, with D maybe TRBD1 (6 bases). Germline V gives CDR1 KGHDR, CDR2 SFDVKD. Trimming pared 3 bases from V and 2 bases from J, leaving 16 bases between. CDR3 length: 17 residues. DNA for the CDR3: TGTGCCACCAGTGATGGGGACATCGGGGAGGGCAATCAGCCCCAGCATTTT. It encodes CATSDGDIGEGNQPQHF.